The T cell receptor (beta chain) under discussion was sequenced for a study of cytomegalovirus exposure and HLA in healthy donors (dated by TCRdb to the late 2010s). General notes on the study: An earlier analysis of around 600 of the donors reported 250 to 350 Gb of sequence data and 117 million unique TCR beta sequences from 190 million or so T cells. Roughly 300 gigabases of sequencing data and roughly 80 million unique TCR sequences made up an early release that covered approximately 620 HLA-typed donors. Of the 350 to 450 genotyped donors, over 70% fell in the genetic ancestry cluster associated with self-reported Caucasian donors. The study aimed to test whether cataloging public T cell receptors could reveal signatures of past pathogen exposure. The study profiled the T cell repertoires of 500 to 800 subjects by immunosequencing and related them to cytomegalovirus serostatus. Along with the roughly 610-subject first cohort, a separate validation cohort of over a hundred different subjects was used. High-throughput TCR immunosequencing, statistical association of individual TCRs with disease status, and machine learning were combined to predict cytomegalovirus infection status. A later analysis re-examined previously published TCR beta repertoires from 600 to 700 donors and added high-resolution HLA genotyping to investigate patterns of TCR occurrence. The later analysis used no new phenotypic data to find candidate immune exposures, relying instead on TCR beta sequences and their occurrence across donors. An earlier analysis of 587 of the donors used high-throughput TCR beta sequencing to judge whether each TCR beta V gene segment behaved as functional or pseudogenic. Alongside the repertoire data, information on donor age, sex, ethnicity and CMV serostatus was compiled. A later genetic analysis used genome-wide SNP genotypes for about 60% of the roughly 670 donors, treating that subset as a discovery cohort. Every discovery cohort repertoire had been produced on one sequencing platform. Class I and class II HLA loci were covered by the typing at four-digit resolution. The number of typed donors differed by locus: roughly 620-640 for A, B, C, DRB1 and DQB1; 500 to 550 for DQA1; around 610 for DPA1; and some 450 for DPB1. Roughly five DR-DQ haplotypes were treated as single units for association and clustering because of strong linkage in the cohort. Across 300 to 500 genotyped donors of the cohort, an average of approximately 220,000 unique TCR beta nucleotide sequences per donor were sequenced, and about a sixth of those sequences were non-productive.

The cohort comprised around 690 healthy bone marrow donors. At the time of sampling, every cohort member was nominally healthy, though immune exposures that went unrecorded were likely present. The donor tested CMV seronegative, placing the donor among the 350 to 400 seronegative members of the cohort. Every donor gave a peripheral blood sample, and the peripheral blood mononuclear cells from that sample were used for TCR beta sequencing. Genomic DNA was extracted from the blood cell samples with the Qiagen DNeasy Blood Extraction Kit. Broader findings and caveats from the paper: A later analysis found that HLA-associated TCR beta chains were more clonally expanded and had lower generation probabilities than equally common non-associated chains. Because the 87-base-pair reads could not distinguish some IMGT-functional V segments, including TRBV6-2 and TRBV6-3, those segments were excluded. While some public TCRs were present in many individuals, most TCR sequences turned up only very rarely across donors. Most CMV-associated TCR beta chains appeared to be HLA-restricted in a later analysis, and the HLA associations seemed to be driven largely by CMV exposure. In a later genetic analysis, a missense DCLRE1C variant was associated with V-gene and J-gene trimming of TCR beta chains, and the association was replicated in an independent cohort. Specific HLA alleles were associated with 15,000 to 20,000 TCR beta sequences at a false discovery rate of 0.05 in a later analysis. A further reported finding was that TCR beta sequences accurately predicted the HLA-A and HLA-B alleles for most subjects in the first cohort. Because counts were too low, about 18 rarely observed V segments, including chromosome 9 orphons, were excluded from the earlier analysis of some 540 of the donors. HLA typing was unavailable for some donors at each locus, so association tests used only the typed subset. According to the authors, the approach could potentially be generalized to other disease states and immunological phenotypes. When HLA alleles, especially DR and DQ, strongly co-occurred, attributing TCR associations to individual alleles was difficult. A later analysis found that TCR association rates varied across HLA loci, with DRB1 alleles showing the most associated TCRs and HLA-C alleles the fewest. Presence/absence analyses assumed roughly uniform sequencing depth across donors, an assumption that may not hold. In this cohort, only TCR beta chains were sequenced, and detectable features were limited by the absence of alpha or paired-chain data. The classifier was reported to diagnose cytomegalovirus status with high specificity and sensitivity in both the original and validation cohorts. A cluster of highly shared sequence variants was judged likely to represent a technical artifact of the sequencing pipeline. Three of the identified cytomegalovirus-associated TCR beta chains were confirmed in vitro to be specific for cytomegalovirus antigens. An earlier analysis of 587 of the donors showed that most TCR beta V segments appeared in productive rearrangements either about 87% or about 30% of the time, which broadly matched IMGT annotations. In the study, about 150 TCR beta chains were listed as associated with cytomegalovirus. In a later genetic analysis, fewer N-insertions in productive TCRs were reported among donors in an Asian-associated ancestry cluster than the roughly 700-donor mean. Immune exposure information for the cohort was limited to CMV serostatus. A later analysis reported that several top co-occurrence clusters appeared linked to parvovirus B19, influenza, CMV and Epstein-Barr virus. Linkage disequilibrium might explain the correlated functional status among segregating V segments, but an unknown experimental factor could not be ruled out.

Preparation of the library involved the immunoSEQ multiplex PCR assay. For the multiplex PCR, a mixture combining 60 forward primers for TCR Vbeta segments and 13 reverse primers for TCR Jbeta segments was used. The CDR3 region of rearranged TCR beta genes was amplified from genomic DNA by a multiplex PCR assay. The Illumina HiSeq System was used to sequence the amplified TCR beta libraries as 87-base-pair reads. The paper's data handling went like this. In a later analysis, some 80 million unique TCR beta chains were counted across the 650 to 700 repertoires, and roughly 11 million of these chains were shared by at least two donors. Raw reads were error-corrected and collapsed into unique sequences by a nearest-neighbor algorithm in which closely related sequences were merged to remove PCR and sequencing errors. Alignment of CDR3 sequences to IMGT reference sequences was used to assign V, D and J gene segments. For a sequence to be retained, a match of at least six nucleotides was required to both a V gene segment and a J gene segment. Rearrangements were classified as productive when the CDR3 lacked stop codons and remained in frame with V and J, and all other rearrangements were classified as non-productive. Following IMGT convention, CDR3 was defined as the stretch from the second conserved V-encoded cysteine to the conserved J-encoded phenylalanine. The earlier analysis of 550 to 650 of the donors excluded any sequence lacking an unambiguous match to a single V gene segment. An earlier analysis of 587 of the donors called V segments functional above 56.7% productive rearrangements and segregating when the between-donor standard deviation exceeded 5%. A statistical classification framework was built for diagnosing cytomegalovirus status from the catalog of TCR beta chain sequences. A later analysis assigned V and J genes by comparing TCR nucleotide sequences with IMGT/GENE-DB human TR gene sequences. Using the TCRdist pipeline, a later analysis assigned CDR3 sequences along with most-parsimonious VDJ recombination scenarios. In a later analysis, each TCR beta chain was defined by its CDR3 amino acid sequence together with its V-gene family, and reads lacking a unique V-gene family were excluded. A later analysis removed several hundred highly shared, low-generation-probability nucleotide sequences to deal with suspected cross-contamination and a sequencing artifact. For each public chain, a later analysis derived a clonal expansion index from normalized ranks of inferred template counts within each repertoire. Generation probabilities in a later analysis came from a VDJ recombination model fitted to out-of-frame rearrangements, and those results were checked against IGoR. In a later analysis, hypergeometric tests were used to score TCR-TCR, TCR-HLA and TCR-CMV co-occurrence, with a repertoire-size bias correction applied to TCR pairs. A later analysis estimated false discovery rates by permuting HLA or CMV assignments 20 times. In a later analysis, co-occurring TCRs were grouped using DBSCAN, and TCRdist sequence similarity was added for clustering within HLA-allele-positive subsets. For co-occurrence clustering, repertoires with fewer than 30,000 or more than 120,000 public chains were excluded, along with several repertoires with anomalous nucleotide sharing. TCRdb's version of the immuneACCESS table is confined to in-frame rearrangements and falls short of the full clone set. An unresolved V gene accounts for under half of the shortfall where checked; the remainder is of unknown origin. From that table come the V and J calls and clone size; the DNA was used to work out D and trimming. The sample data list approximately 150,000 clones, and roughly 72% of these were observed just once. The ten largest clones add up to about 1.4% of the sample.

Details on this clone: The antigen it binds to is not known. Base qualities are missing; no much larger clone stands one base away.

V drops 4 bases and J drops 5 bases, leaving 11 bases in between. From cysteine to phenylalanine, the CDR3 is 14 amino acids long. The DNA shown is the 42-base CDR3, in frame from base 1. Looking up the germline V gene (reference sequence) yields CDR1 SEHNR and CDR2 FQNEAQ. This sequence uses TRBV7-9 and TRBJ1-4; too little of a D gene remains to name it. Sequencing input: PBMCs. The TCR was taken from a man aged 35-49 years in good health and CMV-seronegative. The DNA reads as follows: TGTGCCAGCAGCTCCCGGACGGGGAATGAAAAACTGTTTTTT. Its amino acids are CASSSRTGNEKLFF.